Presented here are 8 T cell receptor beta chains from one specimen sequenced in a study of blood T cell repertoires in COVID-19. Assay: immunoSEQ multiplex PCR; the TCRdb copy retains only in-frame clones and omits some. The sample has about 190,000 clones, about 85% seen once; the top ten hold around 1.1%. The material sequenced was peripheral blood. The receptors originated from a man aged 25 to 40 with acute or convalescent COVID-19.

A few counts support this clone. This chain links TRBV11-2 with TRBJ2-7; no clear D. This CDR3 contains 13 residues. Germline V CDR1 and CDR2: SGHAT, FQNNGV. V lost 5 bases to trimming and J lost 3 bases, with 11 bases between them. Written as DNA, the CDR3 is TGTGCCAGCAGCAGACTCCTAGTCTACGAGCAGTACTTC. Protein product: CASSRLLVYEQYF. Together with reference TRBV11-2 and TRBJ2-7, the CDR3 gives the full variable domain: EAGVAQSPRYKIIEKRQSVAFWCNPISGHATLYWYQQILGQGPKLLIQFQNNGVVDDSQLPKDRFSAERLKGVDSTLKIQPAKLEDSAVYLCASSRLLVYEQYFGPGTRLTVT.

The genes are TRBV28 and TRBJ2-1; a possible D gene is TRBD2 (6 bases). Germline V CDR1 and CDR2: MDHEN, SYDVKM. CDR3 size: 16 residues. Trimming cost V 6 bases and J 5 bases, with 20 bases left between them. CDR3: CASSGSLGSGNNEQFF. The CDR3 bases are TGTGCCAGCAGCGGGAGTCTCGGATCAGGGAACAATGAGCAGTTCTTC.

The J gene is TRBJ1-2, the V gene TRBV6-5, with TRBD1 matching over 8 bases. Trimming cost V 6 bases and J 5 bases; bases outside gene matches: 8. This CDR3 has 14 amino acids. Germline values: CDR1 MNHEY, CDR2 SVGAGI. CDR3 nucleotide sequence: TGTGCCAGCAGCGGGGGGCAGGGGGCATATGGCTACACCTTC. Its translation is CASSGGQGAYGYTF.

The rearrangement joins TRBV5-1 to TRBJ2-7; 10 nucleotides line up with TRBD2. CDR3 length: 15 amino acids. Trimming at V came to 0 bases and at J to 5 bases, leaving 5 bases not matched to a gene. Germline V gene sequence: CDR1 SGHRS, CDR2 YFSETQ. The CDR3 is CASSLVLAGAHEQYF. The CDR3 DNA follows: TGCGCCAGCAGCTTGGTTCTAGCGGGAGCCCACGAGCAGTACTTC.

CDR3 residues: CATSRDRLSGRAGKEQFF. The CDR3 DNA sequence: TGTGCCACCAGCAGAGATAGATTGAGCGGGAGGGCCGGAAAGGAGCAGTTCTTC. This sequence joins TRBV15 and TRBJ2-1, with 10 positions matching TRBD2. CDR3 length: 18 amino acids. V trimming: 0 bases; J trimming: 10 bases; junction bases outside the gene matches: 15. CDR1 is LNHNV and CDR2 is YYDKDF in the germline V gene (reference sequence).

The chain joins TRBV4-2 to TRBJ2-5, with D maybe TRBD1 (6 bases). The V end was cut by 1 base, the J end by 3 bases, with 15 bases between. The CDR3 is 16 amino acids. Germline lookup yields CDR1 LGHNA and CDR2 YNFKEQ. The CDR3 nucleotides are TGTGCCAGCAGCCAAGTTTTCGGCCGGACAGAAGAGACCCAGTACTTC. Its protein is CASSQVFGRTEETQYF.

The genes are TRBV28 and TRBJ1-6; 7 bases are a match to TRBD1. The CDR3 consists of 18 residues. The J segment lost 5 bases and the V segment lost 7 bases, leaving 17 bases of the junction unmatched. CDR1 is MDHEN, CDR2 SYDVKM, per germline. The CDR3 nucleotides are TGTGCCAGCACCGAACCACACAGGGGTTTAGGGAATAATTCACCCCTCCACTTT. The encoded protein is CASTEPHRGLGNNSPLHF.

This CDR3 reads CASSPTGSEINEKLFF. DNA for the CDR3: TGTGCCAGCTCACCAACAGGTAGTGAGATTAATGAAAAACTGTTTTTT. The rearrangement uses TRBV18 and TRBJ1-4; TRBD1 is a possible D gene (5 bases). V lost 2 bases to trimming and J lost 4 bases, with 14 bases between them. This CDR3 spans 16 amino acids. Germline lookup yields CDR1 KGHSH and CDR2 LQKENI.